This TCR beta chain was captured by sequencing in a study of Graves' ophthalmopathy and Graves' hyperthyroidism. The CDR3 length is 12 residues. V was clipped by 5 bases and J by 4 bases, with 11 bases between them. Germline V gene data show CDR1 as SQVTM and CDR2 as ANQGSEA. Transcripts of RNA were the source for amplifying TCR beta CDR3 regions. The authors performed first-round RT-PCR with HTBI primers and then a second-round multiplex PCR. TCRdb itself ran the multiplex PCR reads through MiXCR, one entry per CDR3 protein. The sample has around 51,000 distinct CDR3 sequences, 50% seen once. Moderate-to-severe activity, CAS at least 3, NOSPECS at least 4 and duration under 3 months characterized donors with ophthalmopathy.

The sample consisted of peripheral blood. This receptor was taken from an adult man with Graves' ophthalmopathy. The rearrangement uses TRBV29-1 and TRBJ1-1, with a weak D call TRBD1 (5 bases). Here the CDR3 reads CSVSGISTEAFF. The CDR3 bases are TGCAGCGTTTCAGGGATTAGCACTGAAGCTTTCTTT.